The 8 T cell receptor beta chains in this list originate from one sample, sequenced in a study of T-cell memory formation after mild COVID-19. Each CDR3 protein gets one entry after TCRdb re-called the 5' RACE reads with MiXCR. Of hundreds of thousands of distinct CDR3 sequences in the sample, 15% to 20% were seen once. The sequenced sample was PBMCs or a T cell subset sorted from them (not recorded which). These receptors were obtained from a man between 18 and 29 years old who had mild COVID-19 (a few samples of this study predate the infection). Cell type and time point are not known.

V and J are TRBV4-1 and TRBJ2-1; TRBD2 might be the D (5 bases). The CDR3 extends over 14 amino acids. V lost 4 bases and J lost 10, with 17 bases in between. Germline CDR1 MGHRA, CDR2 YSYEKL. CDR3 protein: CASSPTTPDFEQFF. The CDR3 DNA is TGCGCCAGCAGCCCAACCACCCCGGACTTCGAGCAGTTCTTC.

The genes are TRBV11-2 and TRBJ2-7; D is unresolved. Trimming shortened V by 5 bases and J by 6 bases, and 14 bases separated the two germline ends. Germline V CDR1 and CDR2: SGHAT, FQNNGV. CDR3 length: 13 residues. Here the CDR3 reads CASSSLLSGEQYV. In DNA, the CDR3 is TGTGCCAGCAGCAGCTTATTGTCCGGCGAGCAGTACGTC.

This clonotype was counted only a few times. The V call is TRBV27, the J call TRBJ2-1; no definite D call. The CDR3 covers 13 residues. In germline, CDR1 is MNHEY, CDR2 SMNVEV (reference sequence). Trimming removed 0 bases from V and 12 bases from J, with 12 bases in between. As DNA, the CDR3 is TGTGCCAGCAGTTTATCTAGGCCTACGGCGCAGTTCTTC. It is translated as CASSLSRPTAQFF.

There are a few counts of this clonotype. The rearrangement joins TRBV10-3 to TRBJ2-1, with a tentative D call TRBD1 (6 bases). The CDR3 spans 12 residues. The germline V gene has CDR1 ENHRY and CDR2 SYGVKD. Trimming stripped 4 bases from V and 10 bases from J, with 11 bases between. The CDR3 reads CAISATGREQFF. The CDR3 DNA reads TGTGCCATCAGTGCAACAGGGCGGGAGCAGTTCTTC.

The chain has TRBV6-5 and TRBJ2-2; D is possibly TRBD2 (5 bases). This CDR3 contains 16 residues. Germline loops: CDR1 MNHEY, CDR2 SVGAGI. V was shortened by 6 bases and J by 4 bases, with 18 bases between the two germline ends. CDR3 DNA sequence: TGTGCCAGCAGACGAGCAAGCAGCGGAACCACCGGGGAGCTGTTTTTT. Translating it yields CASRRASSGTTGELFF.

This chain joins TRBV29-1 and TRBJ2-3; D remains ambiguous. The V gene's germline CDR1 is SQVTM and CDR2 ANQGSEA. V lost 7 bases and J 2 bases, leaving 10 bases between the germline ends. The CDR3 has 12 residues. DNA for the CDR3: TGCAGCGCCGTAGTCTCCACAGATACGCAGTATTTT. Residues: CSAVVSTDTQYF.

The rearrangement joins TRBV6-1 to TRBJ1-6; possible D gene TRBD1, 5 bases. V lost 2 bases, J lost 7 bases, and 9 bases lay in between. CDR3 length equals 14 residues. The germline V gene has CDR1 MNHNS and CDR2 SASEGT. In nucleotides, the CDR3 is TGTGCCAGCAGTGAACTGGGGCTCAATTCACCCCTCCACTTT. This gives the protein CASSELGLNSPLHF.

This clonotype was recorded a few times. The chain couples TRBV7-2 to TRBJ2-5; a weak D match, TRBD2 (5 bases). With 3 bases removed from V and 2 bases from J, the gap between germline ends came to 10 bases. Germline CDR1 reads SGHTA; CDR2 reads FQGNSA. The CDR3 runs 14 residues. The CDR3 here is CASSFTREQETQYF. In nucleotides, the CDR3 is TGTGCCAGCAGCTTCACTCGGGAACAAGAGACCCAGTACTTC. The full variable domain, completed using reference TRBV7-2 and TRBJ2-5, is GAGVSQSPSNKVTEKGKDVELRCDPISGHTALYWYRQSLGQGLEFLIYFQGNSAPDKSGLPSDRFSAERTGGSVSTLTIQRTQQEDSAVYLCASSFTREQETQYFGPGTRLLVL.